The rows below give T cell receptor beta chains drawn from one sample of a study of beta chain features in type 1 diabetes. The data were produced by immunoSEQ multiplex PCR, yet TCRdb's version contains in-frame clones alone and is incomplete. The sample has almost 350,000 clones; under 8.5% are singletons. What was sequenced was central memory CD4+ T cells from blood. These receptors were obtained from a woman younger than 30 in good health. CDR3s include the opening cysteine and the closing phenylalanine or tryptophan. Fields, in order: J gene, V gene, clone size, D gene, CDR3 DNA, CDR3 protein. The D gene is left open where the match is weak. Clone sizes are given selectively: once, few, many, or a class where the clone is expanded.

TRBJ2-1	TRBV11-2	once	TRBD2	TGTGCCAGCAGCAGGGTAGCGGGAGCTGGCGTGGAGCAGTTCTTC	CASSRVAGAGVEQFF
TRBJ2-7	TRBV18	few	.	TGTGCCAGCTCACCACCTAGCGGAGTCTACGAGCAGTACTTC	CASSPPSGVYEQYF
TRBJ1-2	TRBV27	few	TRBD1	TGTGCCAGCAGGATAACCGGGACAGGGGGAGGTGGCTACACCTTC	CASRITGTGGGGYTF
TRBJ1-2	TRBV7-9	.	TRBD1	TGTGCCAGCAGCTTAACAGGGGCAAGTGAAGACACCTTC	CASSLTGASEDTF
TRBJ2-6	TRBV9	.	.	TGTGCCTCGGGCCCGTCCCCCTCTTCTGGGGCCAACGTCCTGACTTTC	CASGPSPSSGANVLTF
TRBJ2-7	TRBV5-4	few	TRBD2	TGTGCCAGCAGCAGAAGCGGGAGGGCCTACGAGCAGTACTTC	CASSRSGRAYEQYF
TRBJ2-7	TRBV5-8	.	.	TGTGCCAGCAGCTTTGGCGCGGGATTCTCCTACGAGCAGTACTTC	CASSFGAGFSYEQYF
TRBJ1-2	TRBV4-3	few	TRBD1	TGCGCCAGCAGCCAGGAGACAGGGAGCTATGGCTACACCTTC	CASSQETGSYGYTF
TRBJ2-1	TRBV29-1	few	.	TGCAGCGCACCCGGGACACTAGAAATGAACTCCTACAATGAGCAGTTCTTC	CSAPGTLEMNSYNEQFF
TRBJ2-1	TRBV5-8	few	TRBD1	TGTGCCAGCAGCGTAAGACAGGGAAGGATCTTC	CASSVRQGRIF
TRBJ2-1	TRBV6-1	few	TRBD2	TGTGCCAGCAGTGAATATCTAGCGGGAGTAGCTGAGCAGTTCTTC	CASSEYLAGVAEQFF
TRBJ1-1	TRBV5-6	.	.	TGTGCCAGCAGCTTGGCCGGGATATCGGATACTGAAGCTTTCTTT	CASSLAGISDTEAFF
TRBJ2-7	TRBV29-1	.	.	TGCAGCGTTGTTGGGGGGGCCAGCTCCTACGAGCAGTACTTC	CSVVGGASSYEQYF
TRBJ2-7	TRBV29-1	few	TRBD2	TGCAGCGTTAGGACTAGCGGGAGCTCCTACGAGCAGTACTTC	CSVRTSGSSYEQYF
TRBJ2-7	TRBV7-2	few	.	TGTGCCAGCAGCTTATTTAACGCGGGATCCTACGAGCAGTACTTC	CASSLFNAGSYEQYF
TRBJ1-3	TRBV20-1	few	.	TGCAGTGCTAGAGCTGGAAACACCATATATTTT	CSARAGNTIYF
TRBJ2-4	TRBV7-2	.	TRBD1	TGTGCCAGCAGCAGTCCCGGGACAGGGACAAACATTCAGTACTTC	CASSSPGTGTNIQYF
TRBJ2-3	TRBV4-2	.	TRBD2	TGTGCCAGCAGCCCCCAGTTAGCGGGTTCCCCAGATACGCAGTATTTT	CASSPQLAGSPDTQYF
TRBJ2-1	TRBV6-1	once	.	TGTGCCAGCAGTGGTGTGGGGTCGCGTGAGCAGTTCTTC	CASSGVGSREQFF
TRBJ2-4	TRBV15	.	TRBD1	TGTGCCACCAGCAGGACCGGGACAGGGAGCTCCGTAGCCAAAAACATTCAGTACTTC	CATSRTGTGSSVAKNIQYF
TRBJ2-7	TRBV7-2	.	TRBD2	TGTGCCAGCAGCTTAGAATGGATTACGGGACTACCTTACGAGCAGTACTTC	CASSLEWITGLPYEQYF
TRBJ1-5	TRBV29-1	few	.	TGCAGCGCCGGGACGGATAATTTTCAGCCCCAGCATTTT	CSAGTDNFQPQHF
TRBJ1-1	TRBV27	.	.	TGTGCCAGCTTTCCCTACATGAACACTGAAGCTTTCTTT	CASFPYMNTEAFF
TRBJ2-7	TRBV6-6	.	.	TGTGCCAGCAGCCAGGAAGCATCCTACGAGCAGTACTTC	CASSQEASYEQYF
TRBJ1-2	TRBV2	.	.	TGTGCCAGCAGGAACTACAGTCCAGGCTCCTATGGCTACACCTTC	CASRNYSPGSYGYTF
TRBJ1-2	TRBV5-1	.	.	TGCGCCAGCAGCTTGAGTAGCGCTAACTATGGCTACACCTTC	CASSLSSANYGYTF
TRBJ2-1	TRBV11-2	few	.	TGTGCCAGCAGCAACTGGGGAGGCAATGAGCAGTTCTTC	CASSNWGGNEQFF
TRBJ2-1	TRBV7-9	.	TRBD1	TGTGCCAGCAGTCCCCGCCCGAGGGTAGGGGGCTCCGATGAGCAGTTCTTC	CASSPRPRVGGSDEQFF
TRBJ2-7	TRBV6-6	.	.	TGTGCCAGCAGTTACTCTGACGGGGGGCGCTCCGAGCAGTACTTC	CASSYSDGGRSEQYF
TRBJ1-5	TRBV15	.	.	TGTGCCACCAGCAGAGGGGAAAAACAGCCCCAGCATTTT	CATSRGEKQPQHF
TRBJ1-2	TRBV2	few	.	TGTGCCAGCAGGCCCCCGGGAGGATCCGGCTACACCTTC	CASRPPGGSGYTF
TRBJ2-1	TRBV10-3	.	TRBD2	TGTGCCATCTCGGCCGGGACTAGCGGGTATAATGAGCAGTTCTTC	CAISAGTSGYNEQFF
TRBJ2-3	TRBV5-1	few	.	TGCGCCAGCAGCCCATGGACAAGCACAGATACGCAGTATTTT	CASSPWTSTDTQYF
TRBJ2-7	TRBV10-3	many	.	TGTGCCATCAAGGAGGGACAAACCTACGAGCAGTACTTC	CAIKEGQTYEQYF
TRBJ2-7	TRBV6-6	.	TRBD2	TGTGCCAGCAGTCCACCTGGACTAGCGAACGAGCAGTACTTC	CASSPPGLANEQYF
TRBJ2-1	TRBV7-2	.	.	TGTGCCAGCAGCCGGGCCTCCGACTCCTACAATGAGCAGTTCTTC	CASSRASDSYNEQFF